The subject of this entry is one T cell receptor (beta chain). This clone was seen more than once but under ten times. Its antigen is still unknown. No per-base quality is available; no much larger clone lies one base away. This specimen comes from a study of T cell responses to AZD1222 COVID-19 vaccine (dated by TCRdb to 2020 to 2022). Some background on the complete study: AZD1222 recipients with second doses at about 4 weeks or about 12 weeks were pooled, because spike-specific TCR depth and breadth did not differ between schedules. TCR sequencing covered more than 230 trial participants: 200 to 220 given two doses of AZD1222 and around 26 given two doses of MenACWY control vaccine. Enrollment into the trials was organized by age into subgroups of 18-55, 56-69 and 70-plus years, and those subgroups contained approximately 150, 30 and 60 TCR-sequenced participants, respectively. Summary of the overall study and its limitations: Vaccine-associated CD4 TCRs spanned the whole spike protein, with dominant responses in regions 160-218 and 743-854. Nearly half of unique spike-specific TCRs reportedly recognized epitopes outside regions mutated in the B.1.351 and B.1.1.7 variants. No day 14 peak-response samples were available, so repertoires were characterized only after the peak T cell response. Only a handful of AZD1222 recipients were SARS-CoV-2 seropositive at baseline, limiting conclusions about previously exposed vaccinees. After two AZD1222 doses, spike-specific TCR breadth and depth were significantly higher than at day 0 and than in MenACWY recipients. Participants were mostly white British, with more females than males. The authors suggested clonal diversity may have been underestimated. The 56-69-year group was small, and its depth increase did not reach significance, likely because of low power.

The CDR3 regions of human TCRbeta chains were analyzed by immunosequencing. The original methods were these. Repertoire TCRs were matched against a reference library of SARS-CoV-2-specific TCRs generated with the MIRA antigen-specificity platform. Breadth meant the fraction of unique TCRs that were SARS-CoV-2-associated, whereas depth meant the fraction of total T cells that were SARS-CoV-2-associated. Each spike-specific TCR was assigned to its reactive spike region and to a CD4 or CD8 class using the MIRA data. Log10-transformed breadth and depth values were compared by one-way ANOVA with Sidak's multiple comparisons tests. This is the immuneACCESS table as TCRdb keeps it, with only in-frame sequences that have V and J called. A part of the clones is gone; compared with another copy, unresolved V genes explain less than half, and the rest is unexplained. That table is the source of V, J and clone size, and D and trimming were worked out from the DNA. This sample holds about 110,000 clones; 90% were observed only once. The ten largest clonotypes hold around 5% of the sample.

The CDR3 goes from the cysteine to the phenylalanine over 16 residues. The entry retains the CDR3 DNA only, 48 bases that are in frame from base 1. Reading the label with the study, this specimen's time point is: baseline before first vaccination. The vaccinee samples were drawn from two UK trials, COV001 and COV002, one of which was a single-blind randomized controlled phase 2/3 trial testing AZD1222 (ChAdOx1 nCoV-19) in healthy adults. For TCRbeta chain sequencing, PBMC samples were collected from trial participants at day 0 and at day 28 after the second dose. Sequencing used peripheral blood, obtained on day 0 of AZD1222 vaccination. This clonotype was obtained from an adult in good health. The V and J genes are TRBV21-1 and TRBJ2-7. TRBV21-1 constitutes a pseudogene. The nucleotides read TGTGCCAGCAGCCAAAGGTCGGGCCTATGGCACGACGAGCAGTACTTC. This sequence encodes CASSQRSGLWHDEQYF.